This T cell receptor (beta chain) was recorded in a study of cytomegalovirus exposure and HLA in healthy donors. General study findings and limits: Researchers reported in a later analysis that a missense DCLRE1C variant was tied to TCR beta V- and J-gene trimming. Associated with cytomegalovirus, according to the listing, were some 150 TCR beta chains. Several of the most significant clusters appeared linked to common viral pathogens, based on a later analysis.

A multiplex PCR was run with 60 Vbeta primers and 13 Jbeta primers. The protocol was immunoSEQ multiplex PCR, while the TCRdb copy is restricted to in-frame clones and leaves out a portion. The sample records 150,000 to 160,000 clones, over 70% being singletons. On this clone itself: Its target is unknown.

The sample was PBMCs. The receptor was derived from a man aged 30-40 years in good health and CMV-seronegative.

CDR3 amino acids: CASSGSQGATDTQYF. In DNA, the CDR3 is TGTGCCAGCAGTGGATCACAGGGGGCAACAGATACGCAGTATTTT. This chain uses TRBV2 with TRBJ2-3; 9 bases agree with TRBD1. Germline-derived CDR1 and CDR2 are SNHLY and FYNNEI. The ends lost 4 bases at V and 3 bases at J; junction bases unmatched: 5. The CDR3 runs 15 residues.